The 2 T cell receptor beta chains below all came from one sample that was sequenced in a study of OX40 agonist ivuxolimab in advanced cancers. Method: immunoSEQ multiplex PCR; TCRdb's copy keeps in-frame clones and lacks some. The sample carries under 25,000 clones, roughly 80% recorded once. The sample consisted of CD4+ or CD8+ T cells sorted from blood, taken in a trial of the OX40 agonist ivuxolimab. These receptors all stem from an adult with an advanced solid tumor such as melanoma, head and neck, liver or kidney cancer.

This clone was counted a single time. The CDR3 bases are TGTGCCAGCAGGACTAACGGGACAGCCTACGAGCAGTACTTC. Translation: CASRTNGTAYEQYF. The V and J genes are TRBV25-1 and TRBJ2-7; 7 bases match TRBD1. Germline-derived CDR1 and CDR2 are MGHDK and SYGVNS. V trimming: 6 bases; J trimming: 2 bases; junction bases outside the gene matches: 7. The length of the CDR3 is 14 residues.

The gene calls are TRBV7-6 and TRBJ2-2; D not resolved. Per the germline V gene, CDR1 is SGHVS and CDR2 is FNYEAQ. This CDR3 is 15 amino acids long. V lost 3 bases to trimming and J lost 3 bases, with 11 bases between them. CDR3 DNA: TGTGCCAGCAGCTTCCCGGTGGGGTACACCGGGGAGCTGTTTTTT. Protein sequence: CASSFPVGYTGELFF.